Listed below are T cell receptor beta chains from one sample, sequenced in a study of blood T cell repertoires in COVID-19. TCRdb's copy holds only in-frame clones and misses some; the assay was immunoSEQ multiplex PCR. In the table there are roughly 250,000 clones, about 81% of which are singletons. Sequencing was done on a sample of peripheral blood. The receptors shown here come from a woman aged 60-75 years with active or convalescent COVID-19. CDR3s include the opening cysteine and the closing phenylalanine or tryptophan. The D gene is left open where the match is weak. A row's size may be missing; if present it is once, few, many or a size class.

J | size | V | D | DNA | CDR3
TRBJ1-1 | . | TRBV5-1 | . | TGCGCCAGCCGCTTGGGGGTCCCACAGGGACCGAACACTGAAGCTTTCTTT | CASRLGVPQGPNTEAFF
TRBJ2-1 | . | TRBV27 | TRBD2 | TGTGCCAGCAGTTTGGGAGGGATCAATGAGCAGTTCTTC | CASSLGGINEQFF
TRBJ1-5 | . | TRBV6-6 | . | TGTGCCAGCAGCCGCCCGACAATCGACAGGCATTTT | CASSRPTIDRHF
TRBJ1-3 | . | TRBV7-3 | . | TGTGCCAGCAGCTCCCAGGCTGGAAACACCATATATTTT | CASSSQAGNTIYF
TRBJ1-1 | . | TRBV6-4 | TRBD1 | TGTGCCAGCAGTGGGGGAAAATCAGGGGGGCTCTACCAGAACACTGAAGCTTTCTTT | CASSGGKSGGLYQNTEAFF
TRBJ2-7 | . | TRBV29-1 | TRBD2 | TGCAGCGTTGGGGCCAGCGGGGGATACGAGCAGTACTTC | CSVGASGGYEQYF
TRBJ2-1 | few | TRBV6-5 | TRBD2 | TGTGCCAGCAGCCCCGGACTAGGGTCCTACAATGAGCAGTTCTTC | CASSPGLGSYNEQFF
TRBJ2-5 | . | TRBV3-1/TRBV3-2 | TRBD2 | TGTGCCAGCAGCCAAGTCACTAGCGGGGGGGCCGAGACCCAGTACTTC | CASSQVTSGGAETQYF
TRBJ2-2 | . | TRBV13 | TRBD2 | TGTGCCAGCAGCTTAGCCGGGGGGGACACCGGGGAGCTGTTTTTT | CASSLAGGDTGELFF
TRBJ2-2 | . | TRBV11-2 | TRBD1 | TGTGCCAGCAGCTCCCGGACAGGGCGGACCGGGGAGCTGTTTTTT | CASSSRTGRTGELFF
TRBJ1-1 | once | TRBV10-2 | TRBD1 | TGCGCCAGCAGTCGAAGGGGGCAGGGCTTGAACACTGAAGCTTTCTTT | CASSRRGQGLNTEAFF
TRBJ2-7 | . | TRBV20-1 | . | TGCAGTGCTAGTGGTAATTCCTACGAGCAGTACTTC | CSASGNSYEQYF
TRBJ2-5 | . | TRBV9 | . | TGTGCCAGCAGCGTAGGAATAGCCCAAGAGACCCAGTACTTC | CASSVGIAQETQYF
TRBJ2-5 | . | TRBV28 | TRBD2 | TGTGCCAGCAGACCTCCCCTAGCGGGGCAAGAGACCCAGTACTTC | CASRPPLAGQETQYF
TRBJ1-5 | . | TRBV19 | TRBD1 | TGTGCCAGTAGTGCCCAGGGACAGATTAATCAGCCCCAGCATTTT | CASSAQGQINQPQHF
TRBJ1-6 | . | TRBV25-1 | . | TGTGCCAGCAGTGGCATTGGGGGGGGCTCGGGTTCACCCCTCCACTTT | CASSGIGGGSGSPLHF
TRBJ2-5 | . | TRBV12-5 | . | TGTGCTAGTGGTGAACAGGACGGGACCCAGTACTTC | CASGEQDGTQYF
TRBJ2-7 | once | TRBV3-1/TRBV3-2 | . | TGTGCCAGCAGCCAAGTCCCGGGAACGCAATACGAGCAGTACTTC | CASSQVPGTQYEQYF
TRBJ2-1 | few | TRBV12-3/TRBV12-4 | . | TGTGCCTCAGCGTTGAGAAATGAGCAGTTCTTC | CASALRNEQFF
TRBJ1-2 | . | TRBV5-1 | TRBD1 | TGCGCCAGCAGCTCCCACCCGGGACAGAACTATGGCTACACCTTC | CASSSHPGQNYGYTF
TRBJ1-3 | . | TRBV7-2 | . | TGTGCCAGCACCGAAAACCCGGGGGGGACTGGAAACACCATATATTTT | CASTENPGGTGNTIYF
TRBJ2-7 | . | TRBV19 | TRBD2 | TGTGCCAGTAGTCGGTTAGCGGGTCCAGGGACCTACGAGCAGTACTTC | CASSRLAGPGTYEQYF
TRBJ1-5 | . | TRBV30 | . | TGTGCCTGGAGCGTAGACTCGTTTCAGCCCCAGCATTTT | CAWSVDSFQPQHF
TRBJ1-6 | . | TRBV14 | . | TGTGCCAGCAGCTCCCACAGGTCTTATAATTCACCCCTCCACTTT | CASSSHRSYNSPLHF
TRBJ1-5 | . | TRBV7-2 | . | TGTGCCAGCAGCCGGGAGGGCTATAGCAATCAGCCCCAGCATTTT | CASSREGYSNQPQHF
TRBJ2-1 | . | TRBV5-6 | . | TGTGCCAGCAGCTTGAAGCGTAGAAACGGGAATGAGCAGTTCTTC | CASSLKRRNGNEQFF
TRBJ1-6 | . | TRBV19 | . | TGTGCCAGTAGGGACATTGTCGAGATTCAAACCCTCCACTTT | CASRDIVEIQTLHF
TRBJ2-6 | once | TRBV3-1/TRBV3-2 | TRBD1 | TGTGCCAGCAGCCTCGGCTTCGGGACAGCCTTCTCTGGGGCCAACGTCCTGACTTTC | CASSLGFGTAFSGANVLTF
TRBJ1-2 | . | TRBV5-5 | TRBD1 | TGTGCCAGCAGCCAGGGACAGGGCGGTTATGGCTACACCTTC | CASSQGQGGYGYTF
TRBJ1-2 | . | TRBV5-1 | TRBD1 | TGCGCCAGCAGCTTGGTACAGGACAGGGGAAATGGCTACACCTTC | CASSLVQDRGNGYTF
TRBJ1-4 | . | TRBV30 | TRBD1 | TGTGCCTGGACCAGGACAGGGCGGGGTGAAAAACTGTTTTTT | CAWTRTGRGEKLFF
TRBJ2-2 | . | TRBV4-2 | TRBD2 | TGTGCCAGCAGCTCAACTAGCGGGGGGAGCACCGGGGAGCTGTTTTTT | CASSSTSGGSTGELFF
TRBJ2-3 | . | TRBV6-6 | TRBD2 | TGTGCCAGCAGCCAAACTAGCGGGGGAGATACGCAGTATTTT | CASSQTSGGDTQYF
TRBJ2-1 | . | TRBV5-3 | . | TGTGCCAGAAGCTATGGGACATTCCCTTGCTACAATGAGCAGTTCTTC | CARSYGTFPCYNEQFF
TRBJ1-1 | . | TRBV6-5 | . | TGTGCCAGCAGTTATAGGCAGGGAAACGGTGAAGCTTTCTTT | CASSYRQGNGEAFF
TRBJ2-1 | . | TRBV7-3 | . | TGTGCCAGCAGCTTAGAGGGTGACGCCTACAATGAGCAGTTCTTC | CASSLEGDAYNEQFF
TRBJ2-2 | . | TRBV28 | TRBD2 | TGTGCCAGCAGCCCTCCCGGGGGGGCGAACACCGGGGAGCTGTTTTTT | CASSPPGGANTGELFF
TRBJ1-5 | . | TRBV6-1 | . | TGTGCCAGCAGTGAAAGGCCAGGGCAGAGCAATCAGCCCCAGCATTTT | CASSERPGQSNQPQHF
TRBJ2-3 | . | TRBV4-3 | TRBD1 | TGCGCCAGCAGCCAAGATCTCCCGACAGGGGACACAGATACGCAGTATTTT | CASSQDLPTGDTDTQYF
TRBJ1-5 | . | TRBV19 | TRBD1 | TGTGCCAGTAGTATAGGTAAGACAGGGGGCATGGATCAGCCCCAGCATTTT | CASSIGKTGGMDQPQHF
TRBJ2-3 | few | TRBV19 | . | TGTGCCAGTAGTATCGGGGGTCGGTTTCGTGGGGCCTCTAGCACAGATACGCAGTATTTT | CASSIGGRFRGASSTDTQYF
TRBJ1-2 | few | TRBV6-5 | TRBD1 | TGTGCCAGCACCTCCCGACAGGGGAATCTCTATGGCTACACCTTC | CASTSRQGNLYGYTF
TRBJ1-2 | . | TRBV19 | TRBD1 | TGTGCCAGTAGCGAGACAGGGGGCAACTATGGCTACACCTTC | CASSETGGNYGYTF
TRBJ1-1 | . | TRBV7-8 | . | TGTGCCAGCAGCTTAGAGACTCTGAACACTGAAGCTTTCTTT | CASSLETLNTEAFF
TRBJ2-3 | . | TRBV10-1 | . | TGCGCCAGCAGTGAGTCCCAGGGTTTGAGCCTGCGCACAGATACGCAGTATTTT | CASSESQGLSLRTDTQYF
TRBJ1-2 | . | TRBV9 | TRBD1 | TGTGCCAGCAGCGTAGATTTTAAAGGACAGGGCGACTGGGGCTACACCTTC | CASSVDFKGQGDWGYTF
TRBJ1-5 | . | TRBV4-1 | . | TGCGCCAGCAGCCAACGTACAGGTCCCGGGTTTGGAGCCCAGCATTTT | CASSQRTGPGFGAQHF
TRBJ2-1 | . | TRBV29-1 | . | TGCAGCGTCCGAGTGGGCAGCTCCTACAATGAGCAGTTCTTC | CSVRVGSSYNEQFF
TRBJ1-4 | . | TRBV13 | TRBD1 | TGTGCCAGCAGCCTTCGGACAGGGCATGAAAAACTGTTTTTT | CASSLRTGHEKLFF
TRBJ1-2 | . | TRBV28 | . | TGTGCCAGCAGTACTAGGGGGTATGGCTACACCTTC | CASSTRGYGYTF
TRBJ1-2 | . | TRBV6-5 | TRBD1 | TGTGCCAGCAGAATTGATGACAGGGTCATCTATGGCTACACCTTC | CASRIDDRVIYGYTF
TRBJ2-1 | . | TRBV7-9 | TRBD2 | TGTGCCAGCAGCTTAACAGCGGGGGGTTCGTATGAGCAGTTCTTC | CASSLTAGGSYEQFF
TRBJ1-5 | few | TRBV15 | . | TGTGCCACCAGCAGATCCACAGGGTTTCAGCCCCAGCATTTT | CATSRSTGFQPQHF
TRBJ2-1 | . | TRBV2 | TRBD2 | TGTGCCATCCCGAGGAGTAGCGGGGGGGGCGCCTACAATGAGCAGTTCTTC | CAIPRSSGGGAYNEQFF
TRBJ1-1 | . | TRBV6-5 | TRBD1 | TGTGCCAGCAGCCGAACGACAGGGCACACTGAAGCTTTCTTT | CASSRTTGHTEAFF